Presented here are 24 T cell receptor beta chains from one specimen sequenced in a study of cytomegalovirus exposure and HLA in healthy donors. The PCR made use of 60 Vbeta and 13 Jbeta primers. Profiling relied on immunoSEQ multiplex PCR, and the TCRdb table lists in-frame clones only, not all of them. Altogether fewer than 110,000 clones are present, over 75% being singletons, with the ten largest covering 2% to 2.5%. Specimen: PBMCs. The receptor source for this set is a man aged 25 to 40 in good health and CMV-seronegative.

The V and J genes are TRBV29-1 and TRBJ2-2, with 9 bases aligning to TRBD1. V lost 5 bases and J lost 1; bases outside the gene matches: 2. CDR3 length: 14 residues. The germline V gene encodes CDR1 SQVTM and CDR2 ANQGSEA. The CDR3 sequence: CSVRQGGNTGELFF. DNA for the CDR3: TGCAGCGTTCGACAGGGGGGGAACACCGGGGAGCTGTTTTTT.

The chain has TRBV28 and TRBJ1-4; 8 bases are shared with TRBD1. The CDR3 is 15 residues long. Germline V gene sequence: CDR1 MDHEN, CDR2 SYDVKM. Unmatched junction bases numbered 8, after V lost 6 bases and J lost 5 bases. The CDR3 sequence is CASSPPGQVNEKLFF. In DNA form, the CDR3 reads TGTGCCAGCAGCCCGCCGGGACAGGTCAATGAAAAACTGTTTTTT.

The chain is built from TRBV7-8 and TRBJ1-5; 9 nucleotides line up with TRBD1. Germline V gene lookup returns CDR1 SGHVS and CDR2 FQNEAQ. V lost 5 bases to trimming and J lost 3 bases; unmatched junction nucleotides: 11. The CDR3 totals 17 residues. The chain's CDR3 is CASSENHRGRINQPQHF. As DNA, the CDR3 is TGTGCCAGCAGCGAGAATCACAGGGGGCGGATCAATCAGCCCCAGCATTTT. Full variable domain (rest looked up from reference TRBV7-8 and TRBJ1-5): GAGVSQSPRYKVAKRGQDVALRCDPISGHVSLFWYQQALGQGPEFLTYFQNEAQLDKSGLPSDRFFAERPEGSVSTLKIQRTQQEDSAVYLCASSENHRGRINQPQHFGDGTRLSIL.

The V gene is TRBV6-6, the J gene TRBJ1-2; D ambiguous. The length of the CDR3 is 14 residues. Germline V lookup: CDR1 MNHNY, CDR2 SVGAGI (reference sequence). V was shortened by 6 bases and J by 5 bases, with 16 bases between the two germline ends. Here the CDR3 DNA reads TGTGCCAGCAGCCGAGAAGAGGGAGTATATGGCTACACCTTC. It encodes CASSREEGVYGYTF.

The chain recombines TRBV29-1 with TRBJ1-2; 7 bases fit TRBD1. Germline CDR1 is SQVTM and CDR2 is ANQGSEA. V lost 6 bases to trimming and J lost 5 bases; unmatched junction nucleotides: 6. The CDR3 contains 12 residues. CDR3 protein: CSVGTTGYGYTF. DNA for the CDR3: TGCAGCGTGGGGACGACAGGGTATGGCTACACCTTC.

In this sample, this clone turned up a few times. The J gene is TRBJ2-5, the V gene TRBV7-2; perhaps TRBD2 as D (6 bases). Germline CDR1 and CDR2: SGHTA and FQGNSA. V lost 5 bases and J lost 1, with 23 bases in between. This CDR3 is 18 amino acids long. The CDR3 reads CASSMGMTSSPSQETQYF. CDR3 sequence (DNA): TGTGCCAGCAGCATGGGGATGACTAGTTCGCCGAGCCAAGAGACCCAGTACTTC. The whole variable domain, filled in from reference TRBV7-2 and TRBJ2-5, reads GAGVSQSPSNKVTEKGKDVELRCDPISGHTALYWYRQSLGQGLEFLIYFQGNSAPDKSGLPSDRFSAERTGGSVSTLTIQRTQQEDSAVYLCASSMGMTSSPSQETQYFGPGTRLLVL.

The J gene is TRBJ2-5, the V gene TRBV7-9, with 8 bases identical to TRBD1. J gave up 6 bases and V 8 bases, and 11 bases lay outside the gene matches. Germline V CDR1 and CDR2: SEHNR, FQNEAQ (reference sequence). This CDR3 region has 14 residues. This CDR3 reads CASGQTGAGKTQYF. For the CDR3, the DNA is TGTGCCAGCGGCCAGACAGGGGCAGGGAAGACCCAGTACTTC. The whole variable domain, remainder taken from reference TRBV7-9 and TRBJ2-5, is DTGVSQNPRHKITKRGQNVTFRCDPISEHNRLYWYRQTLGQGPEFLTYFQNEAQLEKSRLLSDRFSAERPKGSFSTLEIQRTEQGDSAMYLCASGQTGAGKTQYFGPGTRLLVL.

The chain recombines TRBV2 with TRBJ2-5; maybe TRBD2 (5 bases). CDR3 length: 16 residues. Trimming removed 3 bases from V and 5 bases from J, with 19 bases in between. Germline V gene sequence: CDR1 SNHLY, CDR2 FYNNEI. The CDR3 here is CASSDDGIGDRETQYF. The CDR3 nucleotides are TGTGCCAGCAGTGACGACGGCATCGGGGATCGGGAGACCCAGTACTTC. The full variable domain, rest sourced from reference TRBV2 and TRBJ2-5, is EPEVTQTPSHQVTQMGQEVILRCVPISNHLYFYWYRQILGQKVEFLVSFYNNEISEKSEIFDDQFSVERPDGSNFTLKIRSTKLEDSAMYFCASSDDGIGDRETQYFGPGTRLLVL.

V is TRBV28 and J is TRBJ1-2; 7 bases match TRBD1. The germline V gene encodes CDR1 MDHEN and CDR2 SYDVKM. The CDR3 consists of 13 residues. The ends lost 5 bases at V and 8 bases at J; junction bases unmatched: 8. The CDR3 protein is CASSQGQTMGYTF. As DNA, the CDR3 is TGTGCCAGCAGTCAGGGACAGACTATGGGCTACACCTTC.

J is TRBJ2-7 and V is TRBV11-2, with 11 bases lining up with TRBD1. Germline CDR1 SGHAT, CDR2 FQNNGV. With 6 bases clipped from V and 4 bases from J, the junction kept 5 bases outside the gene matches. This CDR3 region has 14 residues. The CDR3 DNA reads TGTGCCAGCAGTACCGGGACAGGGGGTTACGAGCAGTACTTC. It yields the protein CASSTGTGGYEQYF.

The chain uses TRBV6-5 and TRBJ1-2; D gene unclear. In germline, CDR1 is MNHEY, CDR2 SVGAGI. Trimming took 9 bases from V and 1 from J, leaving 15 bases between them. The CDR3 length is 14 residues. The CDR3 reads CASHSSKDNYGYTF. CDR3 nucleotide sequence: TGTGCCAGTCATTCTAGCAAGGATAACTATGGCTACACCTTC.

This clone has a handful of counts. V gene TRBV5-1 combines with J gene TRBJ1-1; D possibly corresponds to TRBD1 (6 bases). This CDR3 comprises 14 residues. The V end was cut by 4 bases, the J end by 0 bases, with 10 bases between. CDR1 is SGHRS, CDR2 YFSETQ, per germline. The CDR3 DNA reads TGCGCCAGCAGCGGGACACTTATGAACACTGAAGCTTTCTTT. This gives the protein CASSGTLMNTEAFF.

A single count supports this clone. The J gene is TRBJ1-4, the V gene TRBV30; tentative D call: TRBD1 (6 bases). The CDR3 is 16 residues long. V gave up 3 bases and J gave up 0 bases, with 14 bases separating them. The germline gives CDR1 GTSNPN, CDR2 SVGIG (reference sequence). The CDR3 here is CAWSGIGQTTNEKLFF. The DNA of the CDR3 is TGTGCCTGGAGCGGAATTGGACAGACAACTAATGAAAAACTGTTTTTT.

This chain links TRBV6-1 with TRBJ2-7; TRBD1 is a possible D gene (6 bases). Trimming pared 4 bases from V and 0 bases from J, leaving 10 bases between. This CDR3 is built from 14 residues. The germline gives CDR1 MNHNS, CDR2 SASEGT. CDR3 protein: CASSAGQSSYEQYF. CDR3 DNA sequence: TGTGCCAGCAGTGCCGGACAGAGCTCCTACGAGCAGTACTTC.

The chain couples TRBV30 to TRBJ1-5; no clear D gene. The CDR3 contains 13 residues. CDR1 and CDR2 (germline): GTSNPN, SVGIG (reference sequence). The V end was cut by 5 bases, the J end by 2 bases, with 10 bases between. CDR3 in amino acids: CAWAGRGNQPQHF. CDR3 nucleotides: TGTGCCTGGGCGGGCAGAGGCAATCAGCCCCAGCATTTT.

V is TRBV13 and J is TRBJ2-7; D is ambiguous. Germline V lookup: CDR1 PRHDT, CDR2 FYEKMQ (reference sequence). The CDR3 is 14 amino acids. The V gene lost 5 bases and the J gene lost 5 bases, with 16 bases spanning the gap. The CDR3 is CASSPPASKDEQYF. As DNA, the CDR3 is TGTGCCAGCAGCCCCCCCGCTAGTAAGGACGAGCAGTACTTC.

J is TRBJ2-5 and V is TRBV15; 12 bases line up with TRBD2. Germline CDR1 is LNHNV and CDR2 is YYDKDF (reference sequence). The junction had 10 bases not matched to a gene; V was cut back by 0 bases and J by 5 bases. The CDR3 consists of 18 residues. The CDR3 reads CATSRDSRLAGVAETQYF. The CDR3 bases are TGTGCCACCAGCAGAGATAGCCGACTAGCGGGAGTGGCGGAGACCCAGTACTTC.

This clone was picked up a small number of times. This chain links TRBV19 with TRBJ1-1, with 9 bases aligning to TRBD1. Losses at the gene ends were 4 bases for V and 10 bases for J; bases not matched to a gene: 7. Germline loops: CDR1 LNHDA, CDR2 SQIVND (reference sequence). This CDR3 region has 13 residues. The CDR3 sequence is CASSTAGTGSAFF. In nucleotides, the CDR3 is TGTGCCAGTAGTACAGCCGGGACAGGGTCAGCTTTCTTT.

There are a few counts of this clone. The rearrangement links TRBV6-6 to TRBJ1-3, with 7 nucleotides matching TRBD1. V was clipped by 6 bases and J by 3 bases; unmatched bases: 5. The germline V gene encodes CDR1 MNHNY and CDR2 SVGAGI (reference sequence). The CDR3 extends over 14 amino acids. The CDR3 DNA reads TGTGCCAGCAGACGAGGGGGCCTTGGAAACACCATATATTTT. Translating gives CASRRGGLGNTIYF.

In its sample, this clone was seen once. V and J are TRBV10-2 and TRBJ2-4; 8 bases match TRBD1. V was pared by 6 bases and J by 7 bases, with 8 bases of the junction left unmatched. In germline, CDR1 is WSHSY, CDR2 SAAADI. The CDR3 consists of 14 residues. CDR3 sequence: CASSVDRGWNIQYF. CDR3 nucleotide sequence: TGCGCCAGCAGCGTAGACAGGGGATGGAACATTCAGTACTTC.

The V and J genes are TRBV5-8 and TRBJ2-3, with 10 bases that match TRBD2. Germline CDR1 SGHTS, CDR2 YDEGEE. The V gene end was trimmed by 4 bases and the J gene end by 1 base; junction bases not matched to a gene: 6. This CDR3 is 16 amino acids long. The CDR3 coding sequence is TGTGCCAGCAGCGCTATAGCGGGGGGAGGCACAGATACGCAGTATTTT. It is translated as CASSAIAGGGTDTQYF.

The J gene is TRBJ2-7, the V gene TRBV28; maybe TRBD1 (7 bases). Trimming removed 6 bases from V and 0 bases from J, with 12 bases in between. Germline CDR1 reads MDHEN; CDR2 reads SYDVKM. This CDR3 comprises 14 residues. The CDR3 loop reads CASRPRGASYEQYF. The CDR3 DNA reads TGTGCCAGCAGACCCAGGGGGGCCTCCTACGAGCAGTACTTC.

V usage is TRBV7-2 and J usage is TRBJ2-1, with D possibly being TRBD2 (5 bases). This CDR3 has 18 amino acids. Looked up from germline, CDR1 is SGHTA and CDR2 is FQGNSA. Between the trimmed V and J ends, which lost 5 bases and 0 bases, there was a span of 20 bases. CDR3 bases: TGTGCCAGCAGCCCCCGCCTGGTAGCGCCGAGCTCCTACAATGAGCAGTTCTTC. This codes for CASSPRLVAPSSYNEQFF.

The chain has TRBV28 and TRBJ2-1, with D unclear. Germline values: CDR1 MDHEN, CDR2 SYDVKM. CDR3 length equals 14 residues. Between the trimmed V and J ends, which lost 5 bases and 4 bases, there was a span of 12 bases. The CDR3 sequence: CASSLRGGYNEQFF. In nucleotides, the CDR3 is TGTGCCAGCAGTCTTCGAGGTGGTTACAATGAGCAGTTCTTC.